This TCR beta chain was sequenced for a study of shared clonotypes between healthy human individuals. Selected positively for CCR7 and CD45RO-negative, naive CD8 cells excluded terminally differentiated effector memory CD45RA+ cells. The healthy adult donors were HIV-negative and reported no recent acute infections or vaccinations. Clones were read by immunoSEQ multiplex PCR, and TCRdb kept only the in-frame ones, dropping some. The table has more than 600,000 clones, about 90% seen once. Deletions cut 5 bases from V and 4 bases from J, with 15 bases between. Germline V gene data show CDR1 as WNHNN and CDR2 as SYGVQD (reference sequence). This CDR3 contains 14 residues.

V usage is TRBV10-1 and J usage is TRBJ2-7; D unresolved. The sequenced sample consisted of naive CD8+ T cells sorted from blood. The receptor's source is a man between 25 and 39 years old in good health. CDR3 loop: CASSPGPFGYEQYF. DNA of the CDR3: TGCGCCAGCAGTCCCGGACCTTTTGGGTACGAGCAGTACTTC.